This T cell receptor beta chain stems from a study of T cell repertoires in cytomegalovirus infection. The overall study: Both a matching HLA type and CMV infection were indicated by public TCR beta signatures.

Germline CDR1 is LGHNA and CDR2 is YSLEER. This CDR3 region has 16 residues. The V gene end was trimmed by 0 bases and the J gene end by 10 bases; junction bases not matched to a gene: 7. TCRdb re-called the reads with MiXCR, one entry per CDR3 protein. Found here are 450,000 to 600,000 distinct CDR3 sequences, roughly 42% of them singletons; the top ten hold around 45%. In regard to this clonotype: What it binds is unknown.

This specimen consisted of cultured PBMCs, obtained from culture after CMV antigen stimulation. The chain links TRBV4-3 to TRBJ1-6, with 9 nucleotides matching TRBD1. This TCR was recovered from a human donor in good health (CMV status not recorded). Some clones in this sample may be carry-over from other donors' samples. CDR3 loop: CASSQDLGDRGSPLHF. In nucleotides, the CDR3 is TGCGCCAGCAGCCAAGATCTGGGAGACAGGGGGTCACCCCTCCACTTT.